This entry lists 24 T cell receptor beta chains sequenced from one sample in a study of blood T cell repertoires in COVID-19. Some clones are missing from TCRdb's copy, which holds only in-frame ones; the method was immunoSEQ multiplex PCR. The sample includes 470,000 or so clones, around 89% of them seen just once. The sample consisted of peripheral blood. The receptor set was obtained from a woman in her 30s with acute or convalescent COVID-19.

The chain carries TRBV4-2 and TRBJ2-3; 13 positions match TRBD2. The CDR3 length is 18 residues. Germline V gene sequence: CDR1 LGHNA, CDR2 YNFKEQ. V shed 3 bases and J 0 bases; nucleotides not matched to a gene: 6. The CDR3 bases are TGTGCCAGCAGCCAGGGGACTAGCGGGGACTATAGCACAGATACGCAGTATTTT. Its protein product is CASSQGTSGDYSTDTQYF.

Worth noting for this clone: The same CDR3 arises from other DNA sequences in this sample as well. J is TRBJ1-2 and V is TRBV4-1; 7 bases match TRBD1. V lost 3 bases, J lost 4 bases, and 8 bases stayed unmatched. In germline, CDR1 is MGHRA, CDR2 YSYEKL. This CDR3 has 15 amino acids. This CDR3 is CASSHRQGGGYGYTF. CDR3 nucleotides: TGCGCCAGCAGCCATAGACAGGGAGGAGGCTATGGCTACACCTTC.

This clone was seen a single time. V is TRBV24-1 and J is TRBJ2-3; TRBD2 matches 8 bases. The V gene end was trimmed by 4 bases and the J gene end by 6 bases; junction bases not matched to a gene: 14. From germline, CDR1 is KGHDR and CDR2 SFDVKD. The CDR3 has 17 amino acids. The CDR3 sequence is CATSDPIRVAGIDTQYF. The CDR3 DNA reads TGTGCCACCAGTGACCCGATAAGGGTAGCGGGGATTGATACGCAGTATTTT.

The chain is built from TRBV7-9 and TRBJ1-2; 7 nucleotides match TRBD1. CDR3 length: 16 amino acids. Germline CDR1 reads SEHNR; CDR2 reads FQNEAQ (reference sequence). V shed 4 bases, J shed 3 bases, and the junction held 11 bases outside the gene matches. DNA for the CDR3: TGTGCCAGCAGCTACAGAGAGACAGGGAATGACTATGGCTACACCTTC. It encodes CASSYRETGNDYGYTF.

This sequence joins TRBV19 and TRBJ1-2; TRBD1 aligns across 7 bases. The germline V gene encodes CDR1 LNHDA and CDR2 SQIVND (reference sequence). The CDR3 runs 15 residues. The V and J ends lost 3 bases and 3 bases, in that order; junction bases with no gene match: 7. The CDR3 sequence: CASSMVHRGDYGYTF. CDR3 DNA: TGTGCCAGTAGTATGGTACACAGGGGAGACTATGGCTACACCTTC. Drawing the rest from reference TRBV19 and TRBJ1-2, the complete variable domain is DGGITQSPKYLFRKEGQNVTLSCEQNLNHDAMYWYRQDPGQGLRLIYYSQIVNDFQKGDIAEGYSVSREKKESFPLTVTSAQKNPTAFYLCASSMVHRGDYGYTFGSGTRLTVV.

The chain links TRBV10-3 to TRBJ1-5; TRBD1 aligns across 7 bases. CDR3 length: 13 amino acids. The V gene's germline CDR1 is ENHRY and CDR2 SYGVKD. V lost 8 bases, J lost 7 bases, and 8 bases stayed unmatched. Here the CDR3 reads CAICQGVGQPQHF. CDR3 DNA: TGTGCCATCTGTCAGGGGGTAGGGCAGCCCCAGCATTTT.

The chain has TRBV7-9 and TRBJ2-7, with TRBD2 identical over 15 bases. Looked up from germline, CDR1 is SEHNR and CDR2 is FQNEAQ (reference sequence). V shed 5 bases and J 0 bases; nucleotides not matched to a gene: 8. The CDR3 spans 18 residues. The CDR3 region is CASSLGTSGGPSSYEQYF. The CDR3 DNA reads as TGTGCCAGCAGCCTCGGGACTAGCGGGGGGCCGAGCTCCTACGAGCAGTACTTC.

The chain links TRBV5-4 to TRBJ2-2; possibly TRBD2 for D (6 bases). V lost 3 bases to trimming and J lost 7 bases, with 16 bases between them. Germline loops: CDR1 SGHNT, CDR2 YYREEE (reference sequence). The CDR3 covers 15 residues. This chain's CDR3 is CASSSRGNGGGELFF. CDR3 in DNA: TGTGCCAGCAGCTCCCGGGGTAACGGGGGCGGGGAGCTGTTTTTT.

The rearrangement uses TRBV3-1 (or the pseudogene TRBV3-2) and TRBJ1-2; no definite D call. V was shortened by 4 bases and J by 3 bases, with 12 bases between the two germline ends. The length of the CDR3 is 14 residues. The germline V gene encodes CDR1 LGHDT and CDR2 YNNKEL (reference sequence). The CDR3 DNA sequence: TGTGCCAGCAGCCTCAGTTGGGGAGACTATGGCTACACCTTC. This gives the protein CASSLSWGDYGYTF.

The rearrangement links TRBV3-1 (or the pseudogene TRBV3-2) to TRBJ1-1, with 9 bases lining up with TRBD1. CDR1 and CDR2 from the germline V gene are LGHDT and YNNKEL (reference sequence). V dropped 6 bases and J dropped 10; count of bases not matched to a gene: 6. The CDR3 runs to 12 residues. CDR3 region: CASRPTGGVAFF. The DNA for the CDR3 is TGTGCCAGCAGACCCACAGGGGGCGTAGCTTTCTTT.

About this clone itself: One junction end disagrees with the germline gene, perhaps due to a read error. V usage is TRBV4-1 and J usage is TRBJ2-7; D is uncertain. The CDR3 spans 13 residues. Germline V gene data show CDR1 as MGHRA and CDR2 as YSYEKL. Written as DNA, the CDR3 is TGCGCCAGCAGCCAAGCCGCCGGGTCACCCCCTGACTTC. Translated: CASSQAAGSPPDF.

The chain couples TRBV28 to TRBJ2-7; 8 nucleotides line up with TRBD1. Germline trimming cut 4 bases from V and 2 bases from J; bases unmatched to any gene: 10. CDR1 and CDR2 (germline): MDHEN, SYDVKM. This CDR3 comprises 16 residues. The CDR3 reads CASSYQGAATTYEQYF. The CDR3 DNA follows: TGTGCCAGCAGTTACCAGGGGGCGGCAACCACCTACGAGCAGTACTTC.

The chain has TRBV29-1 and TRBJ2-7; D perhaps matches TRBD2 (6 bases). Trimming removed 4 bases from V and 4 bases from J, with 14 bases in between. The germline V gene has CDR1 SQVTM and CDR2 ANQGSEA. The length of the CDR3 is 13 residues. The CDR3 DNA reads TGCAGCGTTGGAAGCGGGCCATCATACGAGCAGTACTTC. This translates into CSVGSGPSYEQYF.

The rearrangement joins TRBV14 to TRBJ1-6, with 8 bases matching TRBD1. The CDR3 runs 15 residues. CDR1 and CDR2 from the germline V gene are SGHDN and FVKESK. J gave up 5 bases and V 2 bases, and 2 bases lay outside the gene matches. CDR3 in amino acids: CASSQRGQDNSPLHF. DNA of the CDR3: TGTGCCAGCAGCCAACGGGGACAGGATAATTCACCCCTCCACTTT.

This clone has a handful of counts. This sequence joins TRBV10-3 and TRBJ2-2; maybe TRBD1 (9 bases). CDR1 ENHRY and CDR2 SYGVKD come from the germline V gene. V was trimmed by 10 bases and J by 8 bases, leaving 20 bases between them. The CDR3 spans 14 residues. The CDR3 sequence: CATGRDRDHGELFF. The CDR3 DNA is TGTGCCACCGGGAGGGACAGGGATCATGGGGAGCTGTTTTTT.

CDR3 amino acids: CASSRTGGDFSEQYF. CDR3 sequence (DNA): TGCGCCAGCAGCCGGACAGGGGGCGATTTCTCCGAGCAGTACTTC. The chain joins TRBV4-1 to TRBJ2-7; 11 nucleotides agree with TRBD1. The length of the CDR3 is 15 residues. Germline assignment: CDR1 MGHRA and CDR2 YSYEKL. The ends lost 4 bases at V and 6 bases at J; junction bases unmatched: 8.

CDR3 in DNA: TGTGCCAGCTCATCAAATATGAGGTCCTACGAGCAGTACTTC. Translated: CASSSNMRSYEQYF. The V and J genes are TRBV18 and TRBJ2-7; D gene unclear. This CDR3 has 14 amino acids. The V end was cut by 5 bases, the J end by 1 base, with 12 bases between. Germline V gene data show CDR1 as KGHSH and CDR2 as LQKENI.

This sequence joins TRBV18 and TRBJ1-1; a weak D match, TRBD1 (5 bases). Between the trimmed V and J ends, which lost 6 bases and 4 bases, there was a span of 15 bases. This CDR3 has 14 amino acids. Germline CDR1 KGHSH, CDR2 LQKENI. For the CDR3, the DNA is TGTGCCAGCTCGCTTCGGGGGATAAGCACTGAAGCTTTCTTT. Residues: CASSLRGISTEAFF.

The chain links TRBV6-5 to TRBJ1-2; 8 bases fit TRBD1. V lost 8 bases, J lost 12 bases, and 11 bases stayed unmatched. Germline loops: CDR1 MNHEY, CDR2 SVGAGI. This CDR3 has 12 amino acids. The CDR3 is CASGYTRGRDTF. CDR3 nucleotides: TGTGCCAGCGGATACACCAGGGGGCGAGACACCTTC.

The chain combines TRBV28 with TRBJ2-6; D is possibly TRBD1 (6 bases). V shed 6 bases and J shed 0 bases, with 18 bases lying between them. The CDR3 spans 18 residues. From germline, CDR1 is MDHEN and CDR2 SYDVKM. The CDR3, as DNA: TGTGCCAGCAGCCTCGCGCAGGGGAAAGGCTCTGGGGCCAACGTCCTGACTTTC. This sequence encodes CASSLAQGKGSGANVLTF.

This CDR3 reads CSALAGVMNTEAFF. In nucleotides, the CDR3 is TGCAGCGCCCTAGCAGGGGTGATGAACACTGAAGCTTTCTTT. The V gene is TRBV29-1, the J gene TRBJ1-1; D perhaps matches TRBD1 (6 bases). CDR3 length: 14 residues. CDR1 is SQVTM and CDR2 is ANQGSEA in the germline V gene. The V gene lost 7 bases and the J gene lost 0 bases, with 15 bases spanning the gap.

The chain combines TRBV29-1 with TRBJ1-3, with D hard to call. The CDR3 length is 13 residues. The V end was cut by 2 bases, the J end by 2 bases, with 7 bases between. Germline V gene lookup returns CDR1 SQVTM and CDR2 ANQGSEA. The CDR3 protein is CSVESVAGNTIYF. CDR3 sequence (DNA): TGCAGCGTTGAATCGGTGGCTGGAAACACCATATATTTT.

For the CDR3, the DNA is TGTGCCAGCAGCGGGACACGGGATAGCAATCAGCCCCAGCATTTT. This codes for CASSGTRDSNQPQHF. V gene TRBV7-2 combines with J gene TRBJ1-5, with D possibly being TRBD1 (6 bases). Germline CDR1 reads SGHTA; CDR2 reads FQGNSA. V lost 5 bases and J 0 bases, leaving 11 bases between the germline ends. The CDR3 covers 15 residues.

This clone appeared once. The rearrangement joins TRBV27 to TRBJ1-1; D remains unclear. The CDR3 totals 14 residues. Germline CDR1 and CDR2: MNHEY and SMNVEV (reference sequence). Trimming pared 5 bases from V and 3 bases from J, leaving 13 bases between. CDR3 region: CASSARGSDTEAFF. As DNA, the CDR3 is TGTGCCAGCAGTGCGCGGGGTTCGGACACTGAAGCTTTCTTT.